Below are 22 T cell receptor beta chains sequenced from a single sample in a study of identical twins. TCRdb itself ran the 5' RACE reads through MiXCR, one entry per CDR3 protein. The profile shows approximately 350,000 distinct CDR3 sequences, about 12% of them singletons. In addition, the sample was reused for a study of yellow fever vaccine responses in identical twins.

The sample taken for sequencing was CD8+ T cells sorted from blood. The receptors derive from a woman aged 18-30 years in good health.

The CDR3 region is CASSQDGGRSEQYF. In nucleotides, the CDR3 is TGTGCCAGCAGCCAAGATGGGGGGAGAAGCGAGCAGTACTTC. The gene calls are TRBV3-1 and TRBJ2-7; a weak D match, TRBD2 (6 bases). V was pared by 0 bases and J by 6 bases, with 12 bases between. CDR3 length equals 14 residues. Looked up from germline, CDR1 is LGHDT and CDR2 is YNNKEL (reference sequence).

This clonotype has at least ten counts. V usage is TRBV12-3 or TRBV12-4 and J usage is TRBJ1-1; D unresolved. V lost 5 bases and J 6 bases, leaving 13 bases between the germline ends. The CDR3 covers 13 residues. The CDR3 nucleotides are TGTGCCAGCAGTCCAGAGGGCGTCCCTGAAGCTTTCTTT. Its protein is CASSPEGVPEAFF.

The chain recombines TRBV20-1 with TRBJ1-1; D might be TRBD1 (5 bases). The CDR3 length is 14 residues. Between the trimmed V and J ends, which lost 0 bases and 4 bases, there was a span of 12 bases. Germline CDR1 reads DFQATT; CDR2 reads SNEGSKA (reference sequence). The CDR3, as DNA: TGCAGTGCTAGAGAGTGGACAACGCTCACTGAAGCTTTCTTT. This codes for CSAREWTTLTEAFF.

V is TRBV6-1 and J is TRBJ2-1; weak D call: TRBD1 (6 bases). The germline gives CDR1 MNHNS, CDR2 SASEGT. This CDR3 comprises 13 residues. Trimming shortened V by 7 bases and J by 6 bases, and 13 bases separated the two germline ends. CDR3 in DNA: TGTGCCAGCACCCTGGACAGCCCCAATGAGCAGTTCTTC. Amino acids: CASTLDSPNEQFF.

This clonotype was observed a handful of times. CDR3 nucleotides: TGTGCCAGCAGTCCGGGCCCCAACACAGATACGCAGTATTTT. Its translation is CASSPGPNTDTQYF. The chain couples TRBV28 to TRBJ2-3, with unresolved D. The germline V and J ends were trimmed by 5 bases and 2 bases, with 11 bases remaining between them. This CDR3 region has 14 residues. Germline CDR1 and CDR2: MDHEN and SYDVKM.

The J gene is TRBJ2-1, the V gene TRBV27, with 11 nucleotides matching TRBD2. After removal of 0 bases from V and 15 bases from J, the junction contained 10 bases not matched to a gene. CDR1 and CDR2 (germline): MNHEY, SMNVEV (reference sequence). The CDR3 length is 15 residues. Here the CDR3 DNA reads TGTGCCAGCAGTTTATCGGGGCTAGCGGGGGGCGAATGGTTCTTC. Translated: CASSLSGLAGGEWFF.

This clonotype was seen ten or more times. The CDR3 DNA reads as TGTGCCAGCACCCCAGCGGGCTCCATAGAGCAGTACTTC. It translates to CASTPAGSIEQYF. This chain joins TRBV12-3 or TRBV12-4 and TRBJ2-7; a possible D gene is TRBD2 (6 bases). This CDR3 contains 13 residues. V lost 7 bases and J 7 bases, leaving 17 bases between the germline ends.

This chain links TRBV27 with TRBJ2-7; D perhaps matches TRBD1 (5 bases). This CDR3 comprises 13 residues. V lost 5 bases, J lost 6 bases, and 14 bases lay in between. Germline lookup yields CDR1 MNHEY and CDR2 SMNVEV (reference sequence). The CDR3 here is CASSARQGTEQYF. CDR3 nucleotides: TGTGCCAGCAGTGCACGTCAGGGAACCGAGCAGTACTTC.

The chain employs TRBV20-1 and TRBJ2-7; D is possibly TRBD1 (5 bases). This CDR3 contains 12 residues. Germline CDR1 DFQATT, CDR2 SNEGSKA (reference sequence). Trimming removed 3 bases from V and 4 bases from J, with 10 bases in between. The DNA of the CDR3 is TGCAGTGCTAGGGAGACAGCGTACGAGCAGTACGTC. This sequence encodes CSARETAYEQYV.

This clonotype has just a few counts. The chain couples TRBV5-8 to TRBJ2-7; 8 bases align to TRBD1. The CDR3 length is 16 residues. Germline V lookup: CDR1 SGHTS, CDR2 YDEGEE. V lost 2 bases and J lost 2; bases outside the gene matches: 9. The CDR3, as DNA: TGTGCCAGCAGCTTTGGTCGGACGGACAGGGCCTACGAGCAGTACTTC. Its protein product is CASSFGRTDRAYEQYF.

This clonotype was detected ten times or more. V is TRBV12-3 or TRBV12-4 and J is TRBJ2-1, with 9 positions matching TRBD1. The length of the CDR3 is 14 residues. V lost 5 bases and J lost 7; bases outside the gene matches: 6. CDR3 region: CASSTGGSGNEQFF. As DNA, the CDR3 is TGTGCCAGCAGTACAGGGGGCTCCGGGAATGAGCAGTTCTTC.

The chain has TRBV7-9 and TRBJ2-1, with 14 bases identical to TRBD2. Germline V CDR1 and CDR2: SEHNR, FQNEAQ (reference sequence). The CDR3 sequence is 16 residues long. V was pared by 6 bases and J by 9 bases, with 10 bases of the junction left unmatched. The CDR3 DNA is TGTGCCAGCAGAGCCATGGGACTAGCGGGAGTAGGTGAGCAGTTCTTC. As protein: CASRAMGLAGVGEQFF.

The rearrangement uses TRBV9 and TRBJ2-7; D is ambiguous. The germline V gene has CDR1 SGDLS and CDR2 YYNGEE. The CDR3 covers 14 residues. V lost 0 bases and J lost 2, with 9 bases in between. The CDR3 spells CASSVVPETYEQYF. The CDR3 DNA reads as TGTGCCAGCAGCGTAGTTCCAGAAACCTACGAGCAGTACTTC.

This clonotype came up a few times. V usage is TRBV7-8 and J usage is TRBJ2-2, with 10 bases that match TRBD1. The CDR3 has 17 residues. The junction had 11 bases not matched to a gene; V was cut back by 3 bases and J by 7 bases. The V gene's germline CDR1 is SGHVS and CDR2 FQNEAQ. The DNA for the CDR3 is TGTGCCAGCAGCTTGGTACCCGGGACAGGGGTCATCGGGGAGCTGTTTTTT. It encodes CASSLVPGTGVIGELFF.

The table lists this clonotype with a few counts. The chain has TRBV4-1 and TRBJ2-5, with D maybe TRBD2 (5 bases). CDR1 and CDR2 (germline): MGHRA, YSYEKL. The CDR3 runs to 15 residues. V was trimmed by 0 bases and J by 7 bases, leaving 15 bases between them. This CDR3 is CASSQEPGIVGTQYF. The CDR3 DNA reads TGCGCCAGCAGCCAAGAGCCGGGGATAGTCGGGACCCAGTACTTC.

This clonotype has more than one count but fewer than ten. The DNA for the CDR3 is TGTGCCAGCAGCTTAGGGCGACCTAGCGGGAGGTACAATGAGCAGTTCTTC. This sequence encodes CASSLGRPSGRYNEQFF. The rearrangement uses TRBV13 and TRBJ2-1, with 11 bases fitting TRBD2. Germline V lookup: CDR1 PRHDT, CDR2 FYEKMQ (reference sequence). This CDR3 region has 17 residues. The V segment lost 0 bases and the J segment 4 bases; nucleotides outside the gene matches: 5.

This clonotype was recorded at least ten times. The V and J genes are TRBV4-1 and TRBJ1-1; weak D call: TRBD1 (5 bases). This CDR3 is built from 12 residues. V lost 3 bases and J lost 7, with 9 bases in between. Germline V CDR1 and CDR2: MGHRA, YSYEKL. The CDR3 nucleotides read TGCGCCAGCAGCCAGGGAGACAGTGAAGCTTTCTTT. It is translated as CASSQGDSEAFF.

On this clonotype itself: One end of the junction fails to match germline, which may point to a read error. This chain uses TRBV20-1 with TRBJ1-2; 10 bases are shared with TRBD1. The germline V gene has CDR1 DFQATT and CDR2 SNEGSKA (reference sequence). The CDR3 extends over 14 amino acids. The CDR3 is CSARGTGVSYGYTF. The CDR3 nucleotides read TGCAGTGCCAGAGGGACAGGGGTTTCCTATGGCTACACCTTC.

There are a few counts of this clonotype. The genes are TRBV7-8 and TRBJ2-1; 8 bases agree with TRBD2. The V gene end was trimmed by 7 bases and the J gene end by 9 bases; junction bases not matched to a gene: 14. Germline assignment: CDR1 SGHVS and CDR2 FQNEAQ. This CDR3 is 15 amino acids long. The CDR3 DNA follows: TGTGCCAGCACCGACCTAGCGGGCCCAGAAAGTGAGCAGTTCTTC. It specifies CASTDLAGPESEQFF.

This clonotype was counted a few times. The chain couples TRBV15 to TRBJ2-2; D gene uncertain. Germline V lookup: CDR1 LNHNV, CDR2 YYDKDF (reference sequence). The V end was cut by 5 bases, the J end by 6 bases, with 7 bases between. The CDR3 is made up of 12 amino acids. The CDR3 loop reads CATSDRAGELFF. CDR3 sequence (DNA): TGTGCCACCAGCGATCGGGCCGGGGAGCTGTTTTTT.

This clonotype was observed many times. J is TRBJ2-1 and V is TRBV4-1; D gene ambiguous. Per the germline V gene, CDR1 is MGHRA and CDR2 is YSYEKL. V was shortened by 0 bases and J by 6 bases, with 3 bases between the two germline ends. The CDR3 is 12 amino acids. The CDR3 sequence is CASSQDSNEQFF. CDR3 coding DNA: TGCGCCAGCAGCCAAGACTCCAATGAGCAGTTCTTC.

About this clonotype itself: This clone may be a read error of a much larger clone one base away. The chain couples TRBV13 to TRBJ1-2, with 10 bases fitting TRBD1. With V trimmed by 0 bases and J by 7 bases, 2 bases remained unmatched. There are 14 residues in the CDR3. Germline CDR1 PRHDT, CDR2 FYEKMQ (reference sequence). The CDR3 DNA is TGTGCCAGCAGCTTAGGGACAGGGGGCTCTGGCTACACCTTC. It encodes CASSLGTGGSGYTF.